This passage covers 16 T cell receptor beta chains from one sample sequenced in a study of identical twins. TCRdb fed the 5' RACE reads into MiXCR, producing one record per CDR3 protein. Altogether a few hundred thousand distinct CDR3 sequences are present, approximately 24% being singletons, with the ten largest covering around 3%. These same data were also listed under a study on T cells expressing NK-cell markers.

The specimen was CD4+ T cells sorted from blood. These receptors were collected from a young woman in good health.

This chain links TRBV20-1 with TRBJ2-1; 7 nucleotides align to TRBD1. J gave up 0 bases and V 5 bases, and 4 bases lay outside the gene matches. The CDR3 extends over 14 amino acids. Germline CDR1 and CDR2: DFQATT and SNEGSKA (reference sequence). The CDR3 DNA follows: TGCAGTGCTTCGGACAGGTACTCCTACAATGAGCAGTTCTTC. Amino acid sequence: CSASDRYSYNEQFF.

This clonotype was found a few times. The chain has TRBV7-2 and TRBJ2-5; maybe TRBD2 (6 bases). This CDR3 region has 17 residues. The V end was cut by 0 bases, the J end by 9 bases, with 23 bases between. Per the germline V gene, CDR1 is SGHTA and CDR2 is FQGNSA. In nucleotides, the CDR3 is TGTGCCAGCAGCTTAGCCGGCACGGGAGATGTTTGGGTGGCCCAGTACTTC. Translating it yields CASSLAGTGDVWVAQYF.

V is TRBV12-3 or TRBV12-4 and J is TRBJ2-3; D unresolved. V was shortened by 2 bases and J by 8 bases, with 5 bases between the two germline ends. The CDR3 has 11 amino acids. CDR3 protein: CASSLTRTQYF. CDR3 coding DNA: TGTGCCAGCAGTTTAACCCGTACGCAGTATTTT.

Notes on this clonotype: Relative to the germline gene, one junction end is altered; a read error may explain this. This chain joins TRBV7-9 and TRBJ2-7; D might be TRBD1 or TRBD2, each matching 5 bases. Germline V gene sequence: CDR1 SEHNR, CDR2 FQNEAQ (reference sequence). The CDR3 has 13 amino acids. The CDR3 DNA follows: TGCGCCAGCAGCTTGGTGGGACGTTACGAGCAGTACTTC. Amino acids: CASSLVGRYEQYF.

CDR3 coding DNA: TGTGCCAGCAATCAGGGAGATTTTGGCTACACCTTC. Its protein is CASNQGDFGYTF. The V gene is TRBV2, the J gene TRBJ1-2; D may be TRBD1 (5 bases). Germline lookup yields CDR1 SNHLY and CDR2 FYNNEI. The CDR3 is 12 residues long. V was pared by 7 bases and J by 7 bases, with 13 bases between.

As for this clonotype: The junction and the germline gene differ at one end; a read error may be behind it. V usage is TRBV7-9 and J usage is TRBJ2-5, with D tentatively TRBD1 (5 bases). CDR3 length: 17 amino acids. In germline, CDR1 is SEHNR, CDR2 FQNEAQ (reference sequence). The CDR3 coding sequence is TGTGCCAGCAGCCCCAATACAGGCAGGGTCCTTCAGGAGACCCGGTACTTC. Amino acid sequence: CASSPNTGRVLQETRYF.

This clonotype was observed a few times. CDR3 nucleotide sequence: TGTGCCAGCAGCTTAGGACTAGCGGGACTGGTGGGTGAGCAGTTCTTC. Its translation is CASSLGLAGLVGEQFF. The chain links TRBV7-8 to TRBJ2-1; TRBD2 matches at 11 bases. The CDR3 runs to 16 residues. Losses at the gene ends were 1 base for V and 9 bases for J; bases not matched to a gene: 8. Germline V gene data show CDR1 as SGHVS and CDR2 as FQNEAQ.

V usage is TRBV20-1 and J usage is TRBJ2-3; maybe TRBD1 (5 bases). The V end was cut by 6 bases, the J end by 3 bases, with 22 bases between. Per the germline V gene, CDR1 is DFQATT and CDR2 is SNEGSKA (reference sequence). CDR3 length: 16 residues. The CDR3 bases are TGCAGTGCCACAATTCCGAGCCCGCAGGGAACAGATACGCAGTATTTT. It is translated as CSATIPSPQGTDTQYF.

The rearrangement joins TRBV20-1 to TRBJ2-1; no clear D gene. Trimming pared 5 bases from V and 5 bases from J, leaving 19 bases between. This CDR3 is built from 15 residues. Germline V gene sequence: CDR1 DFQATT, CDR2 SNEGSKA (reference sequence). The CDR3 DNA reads TGCAGTGCTCCTCATCCCCTCCTTGCCAACAATGAGCAGTTCTTC. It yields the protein CSAPHPLLANNEQFF.

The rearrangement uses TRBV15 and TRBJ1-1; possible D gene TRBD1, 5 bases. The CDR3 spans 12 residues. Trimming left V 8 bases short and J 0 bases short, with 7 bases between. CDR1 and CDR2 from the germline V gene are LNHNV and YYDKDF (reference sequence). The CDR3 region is CATAGLNTEAFF. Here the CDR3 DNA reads TGTGCCACCGCAGGGCTGAACACTGAAGCTTTCTTT.

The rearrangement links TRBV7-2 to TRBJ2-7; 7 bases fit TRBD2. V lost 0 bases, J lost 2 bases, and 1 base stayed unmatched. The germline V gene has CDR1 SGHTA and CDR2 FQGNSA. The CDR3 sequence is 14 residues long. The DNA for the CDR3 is TGTGCCAGCAGCTTAGCTGGGACTACCTACGAGCAGTACTTC. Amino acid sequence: CASSLAGTTYEQYF.

This CDR3 reads CAISYRQGTDTQYF. The DNA for the CDR3 is TGTGCCATCAGCTATAGACAGGGAACAGATACGCAGTATTTT. This chain uses TRBV10-3 with TRBJ2-3, with TRBD1 matching 7 bases. This CDR3 is 14 amino acids long. J was trimmed by 3 bases and V by 6 bases; bases with no gene match: 6. Germline V gene lookup returns CDR1 ENHRY and CDR2 SYGVKD.

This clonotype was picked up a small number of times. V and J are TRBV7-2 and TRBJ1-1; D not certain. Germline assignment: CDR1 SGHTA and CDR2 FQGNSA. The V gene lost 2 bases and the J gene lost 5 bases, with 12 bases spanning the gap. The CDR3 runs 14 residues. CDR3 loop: CASSLTSGETEAFF. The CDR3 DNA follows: TGTGCCAGCAGCTTAACGAGCGGGGAGACTGAAGCTTTCTTT.

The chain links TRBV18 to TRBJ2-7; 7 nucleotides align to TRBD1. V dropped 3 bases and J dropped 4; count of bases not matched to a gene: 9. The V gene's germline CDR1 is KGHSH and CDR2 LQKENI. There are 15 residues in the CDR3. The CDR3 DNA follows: TGTGCCAGCTCACCCCCCGGGACAGCGTTTTACGAGCAGTACTTC. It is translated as CASSPPGTAFYEQYF.

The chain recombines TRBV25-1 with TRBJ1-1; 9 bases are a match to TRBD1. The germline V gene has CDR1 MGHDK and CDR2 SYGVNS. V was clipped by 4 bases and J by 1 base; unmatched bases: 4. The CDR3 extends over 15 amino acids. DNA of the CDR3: TGTGCCAGCAGTGGATGGACAGGGGCGAACACTGAAGCTTTCTTT. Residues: CASSGWTGANTEAFF. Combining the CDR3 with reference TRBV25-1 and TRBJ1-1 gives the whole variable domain EADIYQTPRYLVIGTGKKITLECSQTMGHDKMYWYQQDPGMELHLIHYSYGVNSTEKGDLSSESTVSRIRTEHFPLTLESARPSHTSQYLCASSGWTGANTEAFFGQGTRLTVV.

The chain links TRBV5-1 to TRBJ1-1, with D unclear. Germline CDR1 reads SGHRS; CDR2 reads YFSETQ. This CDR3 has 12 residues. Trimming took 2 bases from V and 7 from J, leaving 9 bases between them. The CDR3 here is CASSFGVSEAFF. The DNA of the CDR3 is TGCGCCAGCAGCTTCGGGGTGAGTGAAGCTTTCTTT.